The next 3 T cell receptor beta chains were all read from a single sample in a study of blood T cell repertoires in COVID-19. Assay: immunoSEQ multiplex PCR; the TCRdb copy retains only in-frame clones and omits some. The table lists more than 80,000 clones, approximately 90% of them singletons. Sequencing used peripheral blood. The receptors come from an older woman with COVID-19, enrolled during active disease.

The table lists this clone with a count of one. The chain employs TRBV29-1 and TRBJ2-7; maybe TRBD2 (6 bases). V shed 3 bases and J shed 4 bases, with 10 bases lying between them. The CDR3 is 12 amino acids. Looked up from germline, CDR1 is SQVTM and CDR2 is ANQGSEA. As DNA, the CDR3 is TGCAGCGTTGATCAGGAGGGATACGAGCAGTACTTC. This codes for CSVDQEGYEQYF.

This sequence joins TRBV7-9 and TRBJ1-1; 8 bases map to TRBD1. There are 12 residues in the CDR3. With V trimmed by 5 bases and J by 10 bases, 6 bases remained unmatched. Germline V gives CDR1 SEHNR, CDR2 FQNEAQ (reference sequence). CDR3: CASSNQDRAAFF. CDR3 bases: TGTGCCAGCAGCAACCAGGACAGGGCAGCTTTCTTT.

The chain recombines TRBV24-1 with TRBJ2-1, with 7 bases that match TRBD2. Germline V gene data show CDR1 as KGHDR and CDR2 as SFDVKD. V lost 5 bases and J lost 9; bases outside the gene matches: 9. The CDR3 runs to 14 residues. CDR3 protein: CATSAPGVAGEQFF. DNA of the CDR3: TGTGCCACCAGTGCGCCCGGGGTAGCGGGTGAGCAGTTCTTC.